These 10 T cell receptor beta chains originate from one sample sequenced in a study of T cell responses to AZD1222 COVID-19 vaccine. Clones were read by immunoSEQ multiplex PCR, and TCRdb kept only the in-frame ones, dropping some. The repertoire holds approximately 130,000 clones, with 80% to 90% as singletons. Sequenced here: peripheral blood, sampled on day 0 of MenACWY control vaccination. These TCRs come from an adult in good health.

The chain employs TRBV27 and TRBJ2-3, with D perhaps TRBD2 (7 bases). Germline loops: CDR1 MNHEY, CDR2 SMNVEV (reference sequence). This CDR3 comprises 16 residues. V dropped 4 bases and J dropped 4 bases, with 18 bases sitting between them. The CDR3 sequence: CASSWGGRLVADTQYF. For the CDR3, the DNA is TGTGCCAGCAGTTGGGGGGGGCGGTTGGTGGCAGATACGCAGTATTTT.

This chain connects TRBV7-8 to TRBJ1-2, with TRBD1 matching over 10 bases. Germline CDR1 and CDR2: SGHVS and FQNEAQ. V lost 4 bases, J lost 4 bases, and 9 bases stayed unmatched. The CDR3 totals 16 residues. The CDR3 loop is CASSSRQGAESYGYTF. DNA for the CDR3: TGTGCCAGCAGCTCGAGACAGGGGGCGGAGAGCTATGGCTACACCTTC.

The chain employs TRBV27 and TRBJ2-6, with D maybe TRBD1 (5 bases). The CDR3 runs to 17 residues. From germline, CDR1 is MNHEY and CDR2 SMNVEV (reference sequence). V shed 2 bases and J shed 1 base, with 12 bases lying between them. The CDR3 DNA sequence: TGTGCCAGCAGTTTAAAGGGGTGGAGTTCTGGGGCCAACGTCCTGACTTTC. Translating gives CASSLKGWSSGANVLTF.

The CDR3 bases are TGCAGCGTGGGACCGGGACAGGGGTTCCCTGAAGCTTTCTTT. Encoded protein: CSVGPGQGFPEAFF. The rearrangement uses TRBV29-1 and TRBJ1-1; 10 nucleotides align to TRBD1. The CDR3 consists of 14 residues. V lost 6 bases to trimming and J lost 6 bases; unmatched junction nucleotides: 10. CDR1 SQVTM and CDR2 ANQGSEA come from the germline V gene. The full variable domain, rest sourced from reference TRBV29-1 and TRBJ1-1, is SAVISQKPSRDICQRGTSLTIQCQVDSQVTMMFWYRQQPGQSLTLIATANQGSEATYESGFVIDKFPISRPNLTFSTLTVSNMSPEDSSIYLCSVGPGQGFPEAFFGQGTRLTVV.

The chain recombines TRBV27 with TRBJ1-6; D uncertain. Per germline, CDR1 MNHEY and CDR2 SMNVEV (reference sequence). Trimming took 1 base from V and 8 from J, leaving 6 bases between them. CDR3 length: 13 amino acids. Written as DNA, the CDR3 is TGTGCCAGCAGTTTATTCCCGGATTCACCCCTCCACTTT. Translated: CASSLFPDSPLHF.

This clone was observed a single time. The junction and the germline gene differ at one end; a read error may be behind it. The V call is TRBV7-9, the J call TRBJ2-7; 7 nucleotides line up with TRBD2. Germline V gives CDR1 SEHNR, CDR2 FQNEAQ (reference sequence). The CDR3 spans 16 residues. The CDR3 protein is CASSLESGGRAYGQYF. CDR3 coding DNA: TGTGCCAGCAGCTTAGAGTCGGGCGGGAGAGCCTACGGGCAGTACTTC.

The V gene is TRBV11-2, the J gene TRBJ2-2, with D possibly TRBD1 on 6 matching bases. The ends were cut back, 5 bases at V and 4 bases at J, with 8 bases in the middle. Germline V lookup: CDR1 SGHAT, CDR2 FQNNGV. The CDR3 is 13 amino acids. The CDR3 region has the DNA TGTGCCAGCAGCGCCAGGGGCACCGGGGAGCTGTTTTTT. It specifies CASSARGTGELFF.

This chain joins TRBV7-2 and TRBJ2-1; 7 bases map to TRBD2. The CDR3 has 15 amino acids. V was pared by 5 bases and J by 7 bases, with 11 bases of the junction left unmatched. Germline CDR1 is SGHTA and CDR2 is FQGNSA. The CDR3 sequence is CASSPSASGPNEQFF. The DNA for the CDR3 is TGTGCCAGCAGCCCCTCGGCTAGCGGACCGAATGAGCAGTTCTTC.

This chain uses TRBV5-4 with TRBJ1-1; 12 bases line up with TRBD1. The V segment lost 6 bases and the J segment 3 bases; nucleotides outside the gene matches: 9. The CDR3 has 16 amino acids. Per the germline V gene, CDR1 is SGHNT and CDR2 is YYREEE (reference sequence). CDR3 in amino acids: CASTTRDRGRDTEAFF. The CDR3 coding sequence is TGTGCCAGCACAACCCGGGACAGGGGGCGCGACACTGAAGCTTTCTTT.

V and J are TRBV2 and TRBJ2-7, with D maybe TRBD1 (5 bases). CDR3 length: 14 residues. The V gene lost 7 bases and the J gene lost 1 base, with 14 bases spanning the gap. CDR1 and CDR2 (germline): SNHLY, FYNNEI. The CDR3: CASTPDMGSYEQYF. CDR3 coding DNA: TGTGCCAGCACTCCGGACATGGGATCCTACGAGCAGTACTTC.